This T cell receptor beta chain was documented in a study of CD8 T cells in Susac syndrome. The CDR3 has 14 amino acids. The V and J ends lost 5 bases and 1 base, in that order; junction bases with no gene match: 5. Germline V gene data show CDR1 as MNHEY and CDR2 as SMNVEV (reference sequence). The RNA input was roughly 0.45 to 1 ug, and it was reverse transcribed with random hexamers. TCRdb processed the immunoSEQ multiplex PCR reads anew with MiXCR; each CDR3 protein has one entry. The table shows about 130,000 distinct CDR3 sequences, with about 95% occurring only once. Sequencing was done on a sample of CD4+ T cells from PBMCs. The TCR originated in a human donor in good health. The chain employs TRBV27 and TRBJ2-7; TRBD1 agrees at 7 bases. In DNA, the CDR3 is TGTGCCAGCAGTACACGGACAGGTTCCTACGAGCAGTACTTC. This sequence encodes CASSTRTGSYEQYF.